Following are 21 T cell receptor beta chains from one sample sequenced in a study of OX40 agonist ivuxolimab in advanced cancers. TCRdb's table, derived via immunoSEQ multiplex PCR, lists solely in-frame clones and lacks some. The sample lists just under 20,000 clones; roughly 80% were seen once. The source material was CD4+ or CD8+ T cells sorted from blood, sampled in a trial of the OX40 agonist ivuxolimab. All receptors come from an adult with an advanced solid tumor such as melanoma, head and neck, liver or kidney cancer.

This clone was observed a handful of times. The V and J genes are TRBV6-5 and TRBJ1-5; no firm D call. Germline lookup yields CDR1 MNHEY and CDR2 SVGAGI. Trimming removed 4 bases from V and 5 bases from J, with 12 bases in between. The CDR3 extends over 14 amino acids. This CDR3 is CASSSLGGYQPQHF. The CDR3, as DNA: TGTGCCAGCAGTTCCCTGGGCGGGTATCAGCCCCAGCATTTT.

The chain has TRBV28 and TRBJ2-1, with 12 bases identical to TRBD2. Trimming cost V 2 bases and J 4 bases; bases outside gene matches: 6. Germline V CDR1 and CDR2: MDHEN, SYDVKM. This CDR3 spans 17 amino acids. As DNA, the CDR3 is TGTGCCAGCAGTTTAAGACTAGCGGGAGTCGGGTACAATGAGCAGTTCTTC. Its protein product is CASSLRLAGVGYNEQFF.

The CDR3 sequence: CASSGSRGGNIQYF. The DNA of the CDR3 is TGTGCCAGCAGTGGAAGCAGGGGGGGAAACATTCAGTACTTC. The chain links TRBV2 to TRBJ2-4; D assignment may be TRBD1 or TRBD2 (7 bases each). The germline V and J ends were trimmed by 4 bases and 6 bases, with 13 bases remaining between them. This CDR3 is built from 14 residues. Germline loops: CDR1 SNHLY, CDR2 FYNNEI.

In its sample, this clone was seen once. V usage is TRBV14 and J usage is TRBJ1-1; D is ambiguous. Germline CDR1 is SGHDN and CDR2 is FVKESK. The V end was cut by 3 bases, the J end by 1 base, with 6 bases between. The CDR3 has 13 amino acids. The CDR3 loop reads CASSQSRNTEAFF. CDR3 nucleotides: TGTGCCAGCAGCCAGAGTCGGAACACTGAAGCTTTCTTT.

The V gene is TRBV28, the J gene TRBJ2-1; the D gene is possibly TRBD1 (5 bases). Trimming stripped 2 bases from V and 14 bases from J, with 13 bases between. This CDR3 region has 12 residues. In germline, CDR1 is MDHEN, CDR2 SYDVKM. The CDR3 protein is CASSLGRQGEFF. CDR3 coding DNA: TGTGCCAGCAGTTTAGGTAGGCAGGGTGAGTTCTTC.

This sequence joins TRBV2 and TRBJ2-7; 7 bases are shared with TRBD1. Trimming removed 7 bases from V and 0 bases from J; junction bases left unmatched: 6. Per germline, CDR1 SNHLY and CDR2 FYNNEI. This CDR3 is built from 14 residues. For the CDR3, the DNA is TGTGCCAGCAAGGACAGGTACCTCTCCTACGAGCAGTACTTC. Amino acids: CASKDRYLSYEQYF.

This clone was detected only a few times. The chain employs TRBV2 and TRBJ1-5; D is ambiguous. Germline V CDR1 and CDR2: SNHLY, FYNNEI. The CDR3 is made up of 13 amino acids. V dropped 4 bases and J dropped 3 bases, with 7 bases sitting between them. Here the CDR3 reads CASSGDHNQPQHF. Written as DNA, the CDR3 is TGTGCCAGCAGTGGAGACCACAATCAGCCCCAGCATTTT.

A single count supports this clone. J is TRBJ2-1 and V is TRBV20-1; TRBD1 or TRBD2 may be the D gene (7 bases each). Germline V CDR1 and CDR2: DFQATT, SNEGSKA (reference sequence). CDR3 length: 11 amino acids. The V gene lost 6 bases and the J gene lost 10 bases, with 13 bases spanning the gap. CDR3 in amino acids: CSAHRGGEQFF. CDR3 nucleotides: TGCAGTGCCCACAGGGGAGGGGAGCAGTTCTTC.

V and J are TRBV5-1 and TRBJ2-3; 7 bases fit TRBD1. With 4 bases clipped from V and 5 bases from J, the junction kept 10 bases outside the gene matches. This CDR3 comprises 15 residues. CDR1 SGHRS and CDR2 YFSETQ come from the germline V gene. CDR3 DNA: TGCGCCAGCAGCCCCGGTTGGGGACAGAGAGATACGCAGTATTTT. Amino acid sequence: CASSPGWGQRDTQYF.

The rearrangement uses TRBV18 and TRBJ1-2; TRBD1 might be the D (6 bases). The CDR3 extends over 15 amino acids. CDR1 KGHSH and CDR2 LQKENI come from the germline V gene. The V end was cut by 6 bases, the J end by 3 bases, with 17 bases between. Written as DNA, the CDR3 is TGTGCCAGCTCTCCCGGGGGGGCGCACGACTATGGCTACACCTTC. Its translation: CASSPGGAHDYGYTF.

This clone was observed once. The chain joins TRBV5-1 to TRBJ2-1, with 7 nucleotides matching TRBD2. The CDR3 contains 15 residues. Germline V gives CDR1 SGHRS, CDR2 YFSETQ. V trimming: 3 bases; J trimming: 7 bases; junction bases outside the gene matches: 10. CDR3 nucleotides: TGCGCCAGCAGCTCCGGACTAGGGTCGGGGAATGAGCAGTTCTTC. It translates to CASSSGLGSGNEQFF.

CDR3 DNA: TGTGCCAGCAGATGGGACAGGGGTTCACCCCTCCACTTT. Translating it yields CASRWDRGSPLHF. This sequence joins TRBV28 and TRBJ1-6; 10 bases match TRBD1. The CDR3 sequence is 13 residues long. Germline trimming cut 6 bases from V and 9 bases from J; bases unmatched to any gene: 2. Germline CDR1 MDHEN, CDR2 SYDVKM.

V usage is TRBV28 and J usage is TRBJ1-2; 7 nucleotides line up with TRBD1. V trimming: 6 bases; J trimming: 0 bases; junction bases outside the gene matches: 16. Per the germline V gene, CDR1 is MDHEN and CDR2 is SYDVKM. This CDR3 is 18 amino acids long. This chain's CDR3 is CASSSTYMGQTANYGYTF. For the CDR3, the DNA is TGTGCCAGCAGCTCGACTTACATGGGACAGACTGCTAACTATGGCTACACCTTC.

This rearrangement joins TRBV5-4 to TRBJ2-6; possibly TRBD1 or TRBD2 for D (5 bases each). The CDR3 extends over 16 amino acids. Trimming removed 3 bases at V and 0 bases at J, with 10 bases between. The germline CDR1 and CDR2 sequences are SGHNT and YYREEE (reference sequence). CDR3 sequence: CASSSGRPSGANVLTF. In DNA form, the CDR3 reads TGTGCCAGCAGCTCGGGACGGCCCTCTGGGGCCAACGTCCTGACTTTC.

The chain carries TRBV6-1 and TRBJ1-3; D gene ambiguous. The germline V gene encodes CDR1 MNHNS and CDR2 SASEGT. V was pared by 6 bases and J by 0 bases, with 9 bases between. This CDR3 spans 14 amino acids. CDR3 DNA sequence: TGTGCCAGCAGGGACTTAAGCTCTGGAAACACCATATATTTT. Its protein product is CASRDLSSGNTIYF.

This clone turned up a few times. The chain joins TRBV2 to TRBJ1-1; D unclear. The germline CDR1 and CDR2 sequences are SNHLY and FYNNEI. CDR3 size: 14 residues. V lost 8 bases and J 2 bases, leaving 15 bases between the germline ends. CDR3 nucleotides: TGTGCCAGCTCCCGTGAGACGGCAAACACTGAAGCTTTCTTT. It is translated as CASSRETANTEAFF.

The CDR3 sequence is CASSLDRGRVEGANVLTF. CDR3 coding DNA: TGTGCCAGCAGCCTCGACAGGGGGCGAGTGGAAGGGGCCAACGTCCTGACTTTC. The chain is built from TRBV7-9 and TRBJ2-6; 10 nucleotides agree with TRBD1. From germline, CDR1 is SEHNR and CDR2 FQNEAQ (reference sequence). The CDR3 covers 18 residues. Losses at the gene ends were 5 bases for V and 4 bases for J; bases not matched to a gene: 11.

The chain couples TRBV7-2 to TRBJ1-2; D remains unclear. The CDR3 spans 13 residues. From germline, CDR1 is SGHTA and CDR2 FQGNSA. Trimming left V 5 bases short and J 0 bases short, with 7 bases between. The CDR3 nucleotides read TGTGCCAGCAGCGGGGATGCTAACTATGGCTACACCTTC. It yields the protein CASSGDANYGYTF.

This chain links TRBV7-2 with TRBJ2-1; the match to TRBD2 covers 14 bases. CDR1 SGHTA and CDR2 FQGNSA come from the germline V gene. Trimming took 5 bases from V and 6 from J; bases not matched to a gene: 9. CDR3 length: 17 residues. CDR3 coding DNA: TGTGCCAGCAGCCCTCAGACTAGCGGGGGGGCCATCAATGAGCAGTTCTTC. This encodes CASSPQTSGGAINEQFF.

This clone came up a few times. The rearrangement joins TRBV29-1 to TRBJ2-2; TRBD2 matches 9 bases. Losses at the gene ends were 7 bases for V and 3 bases for J; bases not matched to a gene: 12. CDR1 is SQVTM, CDR2 ANQGSEA, per germline. This CDR3 region has 16 residues. CDR3 bases: TGCAGCGGTGGTTCTTGGGTAGCGGGAGACACCGGGGAGCTGTTTTTT. The encoded protein is CSGGSWVAGDTGELFF.

This chain uses TRBV4-1 with TRBJ2-7; D is perhaps TRBD2 (6 bases). Trimming removed 3 bases at V and 5 bases at J, with 23 bases between. The CDR3 is 17 amino acids. Germline V gene sequence: CDR1 MGHRA, CDR2 YSYEKL. The CDR3 loop reads CASSQGLPGLGWDEQYF. CDR3 in DNA: TGCGCCAGCAGCCAGGGGCTTCCGGGACTGGGTTGGGACGAGCAGTACTTC.